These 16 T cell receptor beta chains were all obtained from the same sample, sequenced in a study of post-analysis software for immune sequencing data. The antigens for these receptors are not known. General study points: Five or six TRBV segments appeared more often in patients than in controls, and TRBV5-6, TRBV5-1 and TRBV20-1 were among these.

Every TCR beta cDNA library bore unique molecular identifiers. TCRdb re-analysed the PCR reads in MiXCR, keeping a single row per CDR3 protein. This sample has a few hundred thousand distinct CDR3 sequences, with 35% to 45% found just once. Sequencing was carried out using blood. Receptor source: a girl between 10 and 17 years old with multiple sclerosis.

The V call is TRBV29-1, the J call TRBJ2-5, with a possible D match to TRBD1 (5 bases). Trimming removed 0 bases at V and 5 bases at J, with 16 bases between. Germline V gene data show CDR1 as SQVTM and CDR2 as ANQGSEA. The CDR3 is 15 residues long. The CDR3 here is CSVEDLDTPQETQYF. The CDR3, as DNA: TGCAGCGTTGAAGATCTGGACACCCCTCAGGAGACCCAGTACTTC. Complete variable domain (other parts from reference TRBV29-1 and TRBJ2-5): SAVISQKPSRDICQRGTSLTIQCQVDSQVTMMFWYRQQPGQSLTLIATANQGSEATYESGFVIDKFPISRPNLTFSTLTVSNMSPEDSSIYLCSVEDLDTPQETQYFGPGTRLLVL.

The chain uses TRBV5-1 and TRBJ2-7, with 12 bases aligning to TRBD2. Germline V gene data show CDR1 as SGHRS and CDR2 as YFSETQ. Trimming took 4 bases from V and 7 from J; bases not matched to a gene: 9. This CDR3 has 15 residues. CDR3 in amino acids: CASSPRLAGVEEQYF. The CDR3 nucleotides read TGCGCCAGCAGCCCCCGACTAGCGGGAGTAGAAGAGCAGTACTTC.

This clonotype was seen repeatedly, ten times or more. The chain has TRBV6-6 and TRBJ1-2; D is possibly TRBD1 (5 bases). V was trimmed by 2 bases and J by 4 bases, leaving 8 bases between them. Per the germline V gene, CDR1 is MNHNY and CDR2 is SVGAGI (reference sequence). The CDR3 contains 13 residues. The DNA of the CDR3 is TGTGCCAGCAGTTACCGGGGGGGCTATGGCTACACCTTC. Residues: CASSYRGGYGYTF.

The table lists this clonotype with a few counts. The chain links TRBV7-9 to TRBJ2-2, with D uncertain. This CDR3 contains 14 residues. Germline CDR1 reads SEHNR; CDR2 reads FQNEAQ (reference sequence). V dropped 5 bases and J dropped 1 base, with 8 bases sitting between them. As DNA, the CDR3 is TGTGCCAGCAGCAAAGTGGGGAACACCGGGGAGCTGTTTTTT. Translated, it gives CASSKVGNTGELFF.

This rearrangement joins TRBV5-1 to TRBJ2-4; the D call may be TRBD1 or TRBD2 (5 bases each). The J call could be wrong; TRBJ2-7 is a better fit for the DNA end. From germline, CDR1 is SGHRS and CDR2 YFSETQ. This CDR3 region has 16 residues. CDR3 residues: CASSVTRGTVTYEQYF. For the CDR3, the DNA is TGCGCCAGCAGCGTGACCAGAGGGACCGTAACATACGAGCAGTACTTC.

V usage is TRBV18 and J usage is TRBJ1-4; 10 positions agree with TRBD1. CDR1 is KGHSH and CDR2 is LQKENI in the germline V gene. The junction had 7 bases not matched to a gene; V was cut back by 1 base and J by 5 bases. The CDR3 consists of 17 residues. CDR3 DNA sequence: TGTGCCAGCTCACCACGGGAGCCGGGACAGGGGAATGAAAAACTGTTTTTT. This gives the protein CASSPREPGQGNEKLFF. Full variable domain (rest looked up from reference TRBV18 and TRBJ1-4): NAGVMQNPRHLVRRRGQEARLRCSPMKGHSHVYWYRQLPEEGLKFMVYLQKENIIDESGMPKERFSAEFPKEGPSILRIQQVVRGDSAAYFCASSPREPGQGNEKLFFGSGTQLSVL.

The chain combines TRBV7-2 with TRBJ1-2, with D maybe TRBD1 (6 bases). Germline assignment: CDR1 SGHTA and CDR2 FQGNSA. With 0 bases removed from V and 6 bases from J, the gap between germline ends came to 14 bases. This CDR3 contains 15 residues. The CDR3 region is CASSLAPGANHGYTF. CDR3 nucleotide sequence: TGTGCCAGCAGCTTAGCCCCAGGGGCCAACCATGGCTACACCTTC. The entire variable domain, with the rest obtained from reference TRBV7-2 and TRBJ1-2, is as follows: GAGVSQSPSNKVTEKGKDVELRCDPISGHTALYWYRQSLGQGLEFLIYFQGNSAPDKSGLPSDRFSAERTGGSVSTLTIQRTQQEDSAVYLCASSLAPGANHGYTFGSGTRLTVV.

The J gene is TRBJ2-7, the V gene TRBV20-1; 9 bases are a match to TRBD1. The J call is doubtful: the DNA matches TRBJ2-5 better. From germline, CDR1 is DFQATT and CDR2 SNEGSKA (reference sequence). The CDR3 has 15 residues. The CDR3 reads CSARADRGRVETQYF. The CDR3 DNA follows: TGCAGTGCTAGAGCGGACAGGGGAAGGGTAGAGACCCAGTACTTC.

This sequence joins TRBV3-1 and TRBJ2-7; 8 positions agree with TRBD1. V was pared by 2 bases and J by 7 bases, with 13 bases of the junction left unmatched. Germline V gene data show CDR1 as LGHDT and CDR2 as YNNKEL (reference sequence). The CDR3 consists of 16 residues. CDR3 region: CASSQPGQGKGNEQYF. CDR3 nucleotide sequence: TGTGCCAGCAGCCAACCCGGACAGGGTAAGGGGAATGAGCAGTACTTC.

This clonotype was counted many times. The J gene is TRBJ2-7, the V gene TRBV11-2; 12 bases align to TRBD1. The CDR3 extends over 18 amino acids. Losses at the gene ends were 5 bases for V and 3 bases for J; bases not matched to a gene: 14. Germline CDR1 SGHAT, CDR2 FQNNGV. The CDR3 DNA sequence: TGTGCCAGCAGCCCGATAGGGAGGGGACAGGGGGCGGTCTACGAGCAGTACTTC. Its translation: CASSPIGRGQGAVYEQYF.

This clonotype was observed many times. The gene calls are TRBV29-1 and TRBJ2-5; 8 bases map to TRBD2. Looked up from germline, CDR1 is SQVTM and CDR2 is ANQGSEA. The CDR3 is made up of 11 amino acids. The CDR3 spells CAGRAGETQYF. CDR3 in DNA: TGCGCCGGGAGGGCCGGGGAGACCCAGTACTTC. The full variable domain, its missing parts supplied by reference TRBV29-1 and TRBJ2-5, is SAVISQKPSRDICQRGTSLTIQCQVDSQVTMMFWYRQQPGQSLTLIATANQGSEATYESGFVIDKFPISRPNLTFSTLTVSNMSPEDSSIYLCAGRAGETQYFGPGTRLLVL.

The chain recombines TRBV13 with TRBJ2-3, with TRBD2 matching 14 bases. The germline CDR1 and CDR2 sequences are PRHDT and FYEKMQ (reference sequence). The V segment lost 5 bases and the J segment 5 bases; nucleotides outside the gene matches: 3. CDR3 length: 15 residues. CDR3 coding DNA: TGTGCCAGCAGCCACGGGACTAGCGGGGGAGATACGCAGTATTTT. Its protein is CASSHGTSGGDTQYF.

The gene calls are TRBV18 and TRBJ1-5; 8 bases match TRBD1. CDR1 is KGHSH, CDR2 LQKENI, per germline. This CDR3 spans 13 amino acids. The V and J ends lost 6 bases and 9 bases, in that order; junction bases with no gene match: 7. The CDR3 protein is CASSPGGRGPQHF. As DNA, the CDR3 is TGTGCCAGCTCTCCAGGGGGCCGGGGGCCCCAGCATTTT. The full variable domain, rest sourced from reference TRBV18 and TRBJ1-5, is NAGVMQNPRHLVRRRGQEARLRCSPMKGHSHVYWYRQLPEEGLKFMVYLQKENIIDESGMPKERFSAEFPKEGPSILRIQQVVRGDSAAYFCASSPGGRGPQHFGDGTRLSIL.

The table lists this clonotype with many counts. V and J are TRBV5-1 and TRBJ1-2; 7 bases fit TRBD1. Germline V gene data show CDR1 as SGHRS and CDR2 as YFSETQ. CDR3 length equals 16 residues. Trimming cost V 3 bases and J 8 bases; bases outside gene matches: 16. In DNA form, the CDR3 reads TGCGCCAGCAGCTCAAACGACAGGGTTAGTGTATACGGCTACACCTTC. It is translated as CASSSNDRVSVYGYTF. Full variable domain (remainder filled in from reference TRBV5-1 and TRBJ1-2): KAGVTQTPRYLIKTRGQQVTLSCSPISGHRSVSWYQQTPGQGLQFLFEYFSETQRNKGNFPGRFSGRQFSNSRSEMNVSTLELGDSALYLCASSSNDRVSVYGYTFGSGTRLTVV.

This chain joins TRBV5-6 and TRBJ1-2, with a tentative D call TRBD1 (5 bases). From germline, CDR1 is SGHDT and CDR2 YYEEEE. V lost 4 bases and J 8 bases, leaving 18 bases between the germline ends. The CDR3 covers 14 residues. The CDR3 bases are TGTGCCAGCAGCCCGGGACCAATTTTCAGAGGCTACACCTTC. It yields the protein CASSPGPIFRGYTF.

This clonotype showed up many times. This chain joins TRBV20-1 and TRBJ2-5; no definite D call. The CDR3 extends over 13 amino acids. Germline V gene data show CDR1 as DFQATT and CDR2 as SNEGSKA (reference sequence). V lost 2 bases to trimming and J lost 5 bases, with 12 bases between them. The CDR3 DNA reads TGCAGTGCTAGAAACCCAGACCTGGAGACCCAGTACTTC. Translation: CSARNPDLETQYF.